This T cell receptor beta chain is from a study of blood T cells in healthy people across ages. Study observations and caveats: It was found that TCR beta diversity correlated strongly with the percentage of naive T cells.

For this clonotype: Its antigen is still unknown.

V shed 5 bases and J 2 bases; nucleotides not matched to a gene: 9. Germline V CDR1 and CDR2: SGHTA, FQGNSA. This CDR3 has 15 amino acids. Primers used in a second PCR of roughly 6 to 11 cycles were a sample-barcoded 5' primer and a J-beta primer mix. Using its own MiXCR run on the 5' RACE reads, TCRdb lists one record per CDR3 protein. The data contain some 1.5 million distinct CDR3 sequences, 25% to 30% of them seen just once; the ten biggest clones take up 7.7%. Each donor gave 9.5 to 10 milliliters of peripheral blood. This clonotype was sampled from a woman younger than 45 in good health. The specimen was blood. The J gene is TRBJ2-7, the V gene TRBV7-2; TRBD1 aligns across 7 bases. The CDR3 DNA reads as TGTGCCAGCAGCGGACGACAGGGTCGCGCCTACGAGCAGTACTTC. Protein: CASSGRQGRAYEQYF.